The clone carrying this T cell receptor (beta chain) was seen a few times. What it binds is unknown. This entry is derived from a study of cytomegalovirus exposure and HLA in healthy donors. Use of 60 Vbeta and 13 Jbeta primers characterized the PCR. TCRdb's copy holds only in-frame clones and misses some; the assay was immunoSEQ multiplex PCR. The sample comprises around 110,000 clones, around three quarters of which are singletons, and under 3% rests with the top ten. Study results and caveats: It was reported that TCR beta sequences correctly inferred the HLA-A and HLA-B alleles for most subjects.

The V gene's germline CDR1 is SGDLS and CDR2 YYNGEE. The V gene lost 4 bases and the J gene lost 0 bases, with 13 bases spanning the gap. The CDR3 has 15 residues. This receptor was identified in a woman under 30 in good health and CMV-seropositive. The chain carries TRBV9 and TRBJ1-1; maybe TRBD1 (5 bases). The sequenced sample consisted of PBMCs. The CDR3 DNA sequence: TGTGCCAGCAGCCAAGGGGTCTCCATGAACACTGAAGCTTTCTTT. Translating it yields CASSQGVSMNTEAFF.